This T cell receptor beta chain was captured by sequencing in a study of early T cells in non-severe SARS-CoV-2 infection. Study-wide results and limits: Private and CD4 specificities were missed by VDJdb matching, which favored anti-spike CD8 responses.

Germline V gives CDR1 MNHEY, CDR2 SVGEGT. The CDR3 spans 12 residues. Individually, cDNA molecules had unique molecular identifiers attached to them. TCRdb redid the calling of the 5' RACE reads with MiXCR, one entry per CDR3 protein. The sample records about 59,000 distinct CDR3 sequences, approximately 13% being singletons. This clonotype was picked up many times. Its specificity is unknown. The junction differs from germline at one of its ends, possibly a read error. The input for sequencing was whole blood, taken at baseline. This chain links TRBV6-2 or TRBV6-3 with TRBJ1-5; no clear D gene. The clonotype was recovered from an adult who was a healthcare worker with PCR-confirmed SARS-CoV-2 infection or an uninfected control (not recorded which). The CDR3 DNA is TGTGCCAGCCGTTATGGGAGCCAGCCCCAGCATTTT. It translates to CASRYGSQPQHF.